This record covers a single TCR beta chain. Libraries were prepared by immunoSEQ multiplex PCR; TCRdb keeps only in-frame clonotypes and omits some of them. Altogether about 960,000 clones are present, over 60% being singletons, with the ten largest covering approximately 1.5%. This record comes from a study of shared clonotypes between healthy human individuals. Sample: memory CD4+ T cells sorted from blood. This sample's subset: CD45RA-negative fraction. This receptor was identified in a young man in good health.

The CDR3 DNA sequence: TGCGCCAGCAGTTCTGTAGCGGGAGGTGTCAATGAGCAGTTCTTC. This translates into CASSSVAGGVNEQFF. The chain combines TRBV5-1 with TRBJ2-1; 10 bases agree with TRBD2. Trimming at V came to 5 bases and at J to 6 bases, leaving 8 bases not matched to a gene. Germline V gives CDR1 SGHRS, CDR2 YFSETQ. The CDR3 is 15 residues long.